This TCR beta chain was captured in a study of blood T cells in healthy people across ages. The use of a sample-barcoded 5' primer and a J-beta primer mix characterized a second PCR of roughly 6 to 11 cycles. MiXCR was run by TCRdb on the 5' RACE reads, yielding one entry per CDR3 protein. This table has 850,000 to 1,000,000 distinct CDR3 sequences, 40% to 60% appearing once. Trimming removed 2 bases from V and 7 bases from J, with 11 bases in between. The germline CDR1 and CDR2 sequences are SQVTM and ANQGSEA. The CDR3 runs 12 residues. This clonotype was obtained from a man younger than 40 in good health. The rearrangement joins TRBV29-1 to TRBJ1-2; D is unresolved. Sequenced sample: blood. The CDR3 sequence is CSVEIGQTGYTF. As DNA, the CDR3 is TGCAGCGTTGAAATAGGGCAAACTGGCTACACCTTC.